The T cell receptor beta chain under discussion was sequenced for a study of OX40 agonist ivuxolimab in advanced cancers. On the study more broadly: Clinicians treated patients with ivuxolimab, an agonistic anti-OX40 (CD134) antibody. Administration of intravenous ivuxolimab to patients occurred every 2 weeks at 0.01 to 10 mg/kg.

The assay was immunoSEQ multiplex PCR, and TCRdb's table has in-frame clones only and misses some. The repertoire holds approximately 89,000 clones, about 91% seen once, with about 2.1% in the top ten. Study results and caveats: CD4+ and CD8+ blood T cells expanded clonally by week 6 at 0.1 to 3.0 mg/kg.

A note on this clone: Its antigen is not known.

This TCR derives from an adult with an advanced solid tumor such as melanoma, head and neck, liver or kidney cancer. The sequences come from CD4+ or CD8+ T cells sorted from blood, collected in a trial of the OX40 agonist ivuxolimab.

This chain's CDR3 is CASSLPLALRSYGYTF. The DNA of the CDR3 is TGTGCCAGCAGCTTGCCCTTGGCCCTGAGGAGTTATGGCTACACCTTC. The chain joins TRBV7-2 to TRBJ1-2, with D hard to call. This CDR3 spans 16 amino acids. The V gene's germline CDR1 is SGHTA and CDR2 FQGNSA. Between the trimmed V and J ends, which lost 3 bases and 5 bases, there was a span of 19 bases. Full variable domain (rest looked up from reference TRBV7-2 and TRBJ1-2): GAGVSQSPSNKVTEKGKDVELRCDPISGHTALYWYRQSLGQGLEFLIYFQGNSAPDKSGLPSDRFSAERTGGSVSTLTIQRTQQEDSAVYLCASSLPLALRSYGYTFGSGTRLTVV.